Below, one TCR beta chain is given with its context. As yet, its antigen is unknown. The entry originates in a study of human T cells and chemical hapten exposure. Study information: Variability of per-sample TCR yields stemmed mainly from small differences in pooled library volume.

Time point denoted: patch test 1, 2 weeks after DPC sensitization. As to treatment: therapeutic diphenylcyclopropenone sensitization with weekly scalp DPC. The template was total RNA from unfractionated whole blood. Study-wide findings and caveats: All donors were alopecia patients, so their immunity may differ from that of healthy people. Expanded TCRs showed more large CDR3 clusters than pre-sensitization or healthy control sets.

The CDR3 has 12 residues. Trimming pared 0 bases from V and 4 bases from J, leaving 3 bases between. CDR1 is ENHRY, CDR2 SYGVKD, per germline. TCRdb re-derived calls from the RACE reads in MiXCR, one entry per CDR3 protein. Altogether 40,000 to 65,000 distinct CDR3 sequences are present, 8% to 13% being singletons, with the ten largest covering about 1.7%. The sequence came from a woman in her 40s with alopecia areata. Some clones in this sample may be carry-over from other donors' samples. Specimen: whole blood, collected in connection with sensitization to the hapten diphenylcyclopropenone (DPC). The chain recombines TRBV10-3 with TRBJ2-5; no clear D gene. The CDR3 DNA reads as TGTGCCATCAGTGAGTCAGGAGAGACCCAGTACTTC. Encoded protein: CAISESGETQYF.